The TCR beta chain under discussion was sequenced for a study of OX40 agonist ivuxolimab in advanced cancers. Study summary: As their treatment, patients were administered ivuxolimab, an agonistic anti-OX40 (CD134) antibody. A mean age of around 66 years, range about 23 to 90, was recorded, and approximately 79% were male.

Here immunoSEQ multiplex PCR was the method, and the copy in TCRdb shows in-frame clones only, minus some. The repertoire holds some 130,000 clones, with about 92% as singletons. In germline, CDR1 is LGHNA, CDR2 YSLEER. The CDR3 runs 15 residues. V lost 2 bases, J lost 8 bases, and 7 bases stayed unmatched. The sequence derives from an adult with an advanced solid tumor such as melanoma, head and neck, liver or kidney cancer. This rearrangement joins TRBV4-3 to TRBJ1-4, with TRBD1 identical over 8 bases. The sample in question was CD4+ or CD8+ T cells sorted from blood, obtained in a trial of the OX40 agonist ivuxolimab. CDR3 in DNA: TGCGCCAGCAGCCAACCCGGGACAGGAGAGGAAAAACTGTTTTTT. It encodes CASSQPGTGEEKLFF.